This TCR beta chain is drawn from a study of radiation and T cells in renal cell carcinoma. The time point denotes: blood 4 weeks post-SBRT, at nephrectomy. Sample treatment: 15 Gy SBRT to primary tumor, nephrectomy 4 weeks later. Repertoires were generated with immunoSEQ multiplex PCR, while TCRdb's copy carries only in-frame clones and drops some. Among approximately 150,000 clones listed, about 86% were seen once. This clone was recorded once. Looked up from germline, CDR1 is SGDLS and CDR2 is YYNGEE. V was pared by 3 bases and J by 5 bases, with 11 bases between. The CDR3 loop spans 13 amino acids.

The specimen was blood, collected from a patient whose treatment included radiotherapy and nephrectomy. This chain uses TRBV9 with TRBJ2-5, with a weak D call TRBD2 (7 bases). The TCR was taken from a woman in her 50s with renal cell carcinoma. CDR3 nucleotide sequence: TGTGCCAGCAGCGCCGAGGGGGGGGAGACCCAGTACTTC. It translates to CASSAEGGETQYF.